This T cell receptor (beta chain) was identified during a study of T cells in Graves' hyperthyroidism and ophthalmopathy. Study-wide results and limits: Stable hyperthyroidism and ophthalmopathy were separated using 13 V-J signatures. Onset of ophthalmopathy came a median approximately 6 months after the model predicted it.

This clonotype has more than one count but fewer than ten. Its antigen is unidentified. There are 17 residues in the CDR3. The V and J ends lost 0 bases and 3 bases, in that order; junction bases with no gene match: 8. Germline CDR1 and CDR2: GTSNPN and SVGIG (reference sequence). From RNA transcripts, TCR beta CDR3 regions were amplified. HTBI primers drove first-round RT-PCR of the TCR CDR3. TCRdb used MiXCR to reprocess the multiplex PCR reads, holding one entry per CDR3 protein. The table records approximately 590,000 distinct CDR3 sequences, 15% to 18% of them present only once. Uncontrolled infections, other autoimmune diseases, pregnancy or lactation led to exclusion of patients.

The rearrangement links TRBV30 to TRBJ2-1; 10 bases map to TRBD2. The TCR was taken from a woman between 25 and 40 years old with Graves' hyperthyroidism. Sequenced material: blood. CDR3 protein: CAWSVPHLAGVYNEQFF. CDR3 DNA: TGTGCCTGGAGTGTACCACACCTAGCGGGAGTCTACAATGAGCAGTTCTTC.